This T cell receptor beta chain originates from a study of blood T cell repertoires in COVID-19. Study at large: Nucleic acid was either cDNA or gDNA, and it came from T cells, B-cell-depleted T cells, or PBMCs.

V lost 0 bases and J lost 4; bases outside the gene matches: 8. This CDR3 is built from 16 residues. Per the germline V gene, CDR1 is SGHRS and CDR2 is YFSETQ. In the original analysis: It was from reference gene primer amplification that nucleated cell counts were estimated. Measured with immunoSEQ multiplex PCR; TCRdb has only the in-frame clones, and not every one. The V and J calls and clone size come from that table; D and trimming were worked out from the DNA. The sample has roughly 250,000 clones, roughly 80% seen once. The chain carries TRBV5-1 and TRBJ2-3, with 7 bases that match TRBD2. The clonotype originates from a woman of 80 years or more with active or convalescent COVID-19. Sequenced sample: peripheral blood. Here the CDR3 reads CASSLAATSGADTQYF. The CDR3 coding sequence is TGCGCCAGCAGCTTGGCAGCCACCAGCGGGGCAGATACGCAGTATTTT.